A selection of T cell receptor beta chains follows, all from one sample in a study of blood T cells in healthy people across ages. TCRdb analysed the 5' RACE reads with MiXCR anew, one entry per CDR3 protein. This sample has 1.5 million to 2 million distinct CDR3 sequences, with approximately 28% found just once. Input material: blood. The receptors were gathered from a woman aged 30 to 39 in good health. CDR3s include the opening cysteine and the closing phenylalanine or tryptophan. Fields, in order: D gene, J gene, V gene, CDR3 length, clone size, CDR3 protein, CDR3 DNA. A D gene is named only where the DNA matches it firmly. Only part of the rows carry a size: once, few, many, or a class if the clone is expanded.

>-|TRBJ2-7|TRBV12-3/TRBV12-4|14|-
CASSFRQDGSEQYF
TGTGCCAGCAGTTTTAGGCAGGATGGGTCCGAGCAGTACTTC
>TRBD1|TRBJ2-7|TRBV5-1|16|many
CASSRTQGAVAYEQYF
TGCGCCAGCAGCAGAACGCAGGGGGCTGTCGCCTACGAGCAGTACTTC
>TRBD1|TRBJ1-2|TRBV12-3/TRBV12-4|13|many
CASSAGTGDGYTF
TGTGCCAGCAGCGCCGGGACAGGGGATGGCTACACCTTC
>-|TRBJ2-6|TRBV28|15|few
CAIHTPNSGANVLTF
TGTGCCATCCATACCCCCAACTCTGGGGCCAACGTCCTGACTTTC
>-|TRBJ1-1|TRBV3-1|13|-
CASSQEWRPGAFF
TGTGCCAGCAGCCAAGAGTGGAGACCCGGGGCTTTCTTT
>-|TRBJ2-4|TRBV6-5|14|-
CASSYSTLGNIQYF
TGTGCCAGCAGCTACAGCACTCTAGGGAACATTCAGTACTTC
>TRBD1|TRBJ2-7|TRBV6-5|15|-
CASSYSRDRPSEQYF
TGTGCCAGCAGTTACTCGAGGGACAGGCCCTCCGAGCAGTACTTC
>-|TRBJ2-3|TRBV2|12|few
CASSRSSDTQYF
TGTGCCAGCAGCCGGTCTTCAGATACGCAGTATTTT
>TRBD2|TRBJ2-1|TRBV18|18|-
CASSQGIAGGSSYNEQFF
TGTGCCAGCTCCCAGGGGATAGCGGGGGGCAGCTCCTACAATGAGCAGTTCTTC
>-|TRBJ1-4|TRBV2|12|few
CASDRNNEKLFF
TGTGCCAGCGACAGGAACAATGAAAAACTGTTTTTT
>-|TRBJ2-7|TRBV21-1|18|-
CASSKSDQAAHRSYEQYF
TGTGCCAGCAGCAAATCTGATCAGGCCGCACACCGGTCCTACGAGCAGTACTTC
>-|TRBJ1-1|TRBV4-2|13|few
CASSQGEDTEAFF
TGTGCCAGCAGCCAAGGAGAGGACACTGAAGCTTTCTTT
>-|TRBJ2-1|TRBV29-1|13|-
CSVVGGRRLEQFF
TGCAGCGTTGTAGGGGGGAGGCGTCTTGAGCAGTTCTTC
>-|TRBJ2-5|TRBV20-1|12|once
CSAWGRKETQYF
TGCAGTGCTTGGGGTCGAAAAGAGACCCAGTACTTC
>-|TRBJ2-1|TRBV3-1|16|-
CASSQDGSGLSNEQFF
TGTGCCAGCAGCCAAGACGGAAGCGGCTTATCCAATGAGCAGTTCTTC
>TRBD1|TRBJ1-1|TRBV6-6|14|few
CASTLTGGYTEAFF
TGTGCCAGCACCCTTACAGGGGGGTACACTGAAGCTTTCTTT
>TRBD1|TRBJ2-7|TRBV6-4|15|-
CASSDKRDRGYEQYF
TGTGCCAGCAGTGACAAACGGGACAGGGGGTACGAGCAGTACTTC
>-|TRBJ2-7|TRBV6-2/TRBV6-3|15|few
CASSVNGQTAYEQYF
TGTGCCAGCAGTGTTAATGGACAGACAGCCTACGAGCAGTACTTC
>-|TRBJ1-6|TRBV4-1|15|-
CASSQGDSYNSPLHF
TGCGCCAGCAGCCAGGGGGATTCCTATAATTCACCCCTCCACTTT
>-|TRBJ2-7|TRBV7-2|14|-
CASSLDGEPYEQYF
TGTGCCAGCAGCTTAGACGGGGAACCCTACGAGCAGTACTTC
>-|TRBJ2-7|TRBV20-1|14|many
CSAGAVAVSYEQYF
TGCAGTGCTGGAGCGGTAGCGGTCTCCTACGAGCAGTACTTC
>TRBD1|TRBJ2-3|TRBV13|16|-
CASSSRDRASTDTQYF
TGTGCCAGCAGCTCCCGGGACAGGGCGAGCACAGATACGCAGTATTTT
>TRBD2|TRBJ2-5|TRBV6-2/TRBV6-3|16|-
CASMGGGPMYQETQYF
TGTGCCAGCATGGGCGGGGGGCCGATGTACCAAGAGACCCAGTACTTC
>-|TRBJ2-7|TRBV19|14|-
CASRLRGGLDEQYF
TGTGCCAGCCGGCTACGCGGAGGGCTCGACGAGCAGTACTTC
>-|TRBJ1-3|TRBV5-1|16|-
CASSLERASSGNTIYF
TGCGCCAGCAGCTTGGAACGGGCGTCCTCTGGAAACACCATATATTTT
>-|TRBJ1-5|TRBV20-1|16|few
CSARDPKSDSNQPQHF
TGCAGTGCTAGAGATCCGAAATCAGACAGCAATCAGCCCCAGCATTTT
>-|TRBJ1-2|TRBV3-1|14|few
CASSQIGWGDGYTF
TGTGCCAGCAGCCAGATTGGTTGGGGAGATGGCTACACCTTC
>-|TRBJ1-2|TRBV29-1|10|-
CSTGWDGYTF
TGCAGCACAGGGTGGGATGGCTACACCTTC
>TRBD1|TRBJ2-5|TRBV5-6|16|many
CASSPNRPGQGETQYF
TGTGCCAGCAGCCCTAACCGGCCAGGACAGGGAGAGACCCAGTACTTC
>-|TRBJ1-2|TRBV25-1|13|-
CASSEFENYGYTF
TGTGCCAGCAGTGAATTTGAAAACTATGGCTACACCTTC
>TRBD1|TRBJ1-2|TRBV6-2/TRBV6-3|18|-
CAGSYSNGTGGANYGYTF
TGTGCCGGCAGTTACTCGAACGGGACAGGGGGCGCGAACTATGGCTACACCTTC
>-|TRBJ1-5|TRBV5-5|16|-
CASSSWVGGRNQPQHF
TGTGCCAGCAGCTCCTGGGTGGGCGGACGCAATCAGCCCCAGCATTTT
>-|TRBJ2-1|TRBV9|16|once
CAGSVGDWGYNEQFFF
-
>-|TRBJ2-3|TRBV7-2|13|few
CASSTRDQGTQYF
TGTGCCAGCAGCACCCGGGACCAGGGTACGCAGTATTTT
>-|TRBJ2-1|TRBV5-6|12|-
CASSDERNEQFF
TGTGCCAGCAGCGACGAACGCAATGAGCAGTTCTTC
>-|TRBJ1-4|TRBV27|14|-
CASSPRTMTEKLFF
TGTGCCAGCAGCCCCAGGACGATGACTGAAAAACTGTTTTTT
>TRBD1|TRBJ2-5|TRBV7-9|15|-
CASSSADRGQETQYF
TGTGCCAGCAGCTCAGCGGACAGGGGACAAGAGACCCAGTACTTC
>-|TRBJ1-4|TRBV7-2|15|few
CASSLESAGNEKLFF
TGTGCCAGCAGCTTAGAGTCAGCGGGTAATGAAAAACTGTTTTTT
>-|TRBJ1-5|TRBV20-1|16|-
CSALRGGGSGNQPQHF
TGCAGTGCTCTGAGGGGTGGGGGGTCGGGCAATCAGCCCCAGCATTTT
>-|TRBJ1-1|TRBV29-1|12|many
CSVEGRGTEAFF
TGCAGCGTTGAGGGGAGGGGTACTGAAGCTTTCTTT
>-|TRBJ2-7|TRBV27|15|many
CASSQRLGGIYEQYF
TGTGCCAGCAGCCAACGGTTGGGAGGTATCTACGAGCAGTACTTC
>-|TRBJ1-2|TRBV12-3/TRBV12-4|13|many
CASARRENYGYTF
TGTGCCAGCGCCAGGAGGGAAAACTATGGCTACACCTTC
>-|TRBJ2-5|TRBV10-2|13|many
CASRWTYEETQYF
TGCGCCAGCAGATGGACGTACGAAGAGACCCAGTACTTC
>TRBD2|TRBJ2-5|TRBV24-1|15|-
CATSLGSGNRHEQYF
TGTGCCACCAGTTTGGGGAGCGGGAATAGGCATGAGCAGTACTTC
>TRBD1|TRBJ2-1|TRBV12-3/TRBV12-4|16|few
CASSLRTGVRNNEQFF
TGTGCCAGCAGTCTACGGACAGGGGTCAGGAACAATGAGCAGTTCTTC
>-|TRBJ2-2|TRBV5-5|14|-
CASSLGYGTGELFF
TGTGCCAGCAGCTTGGGGTACGGCACCGGGGAGCTGTTTTTT
>-|TRBJ2-3|TRBV12-3/TRBV12-4|14|-
CASWTTASTDTQYF
TGTGCCAGCTGGACTACCGCTAGCACAGATACGCAGTATTTT
>TRBD1|TRBJ2-7|TRBV28|15|few
CASSAPGQGAREQYF
TGTGCCAGCAGTGCACCGGGACAGGGGGCGCGGGAGCAGTACTTC
>-|TRBJ2-5|TRBV10-1|16|few
CASSEERAGSYNEQYF
TGCGCCAGCAGTGAGGAGAGGGCAGGCTCCTACAATGAGCAGTACTTC
>-|TRBJ1-2|TRBV13|13|few
CASSFQARHGYTF
TGTGCCAGCAGCTTTCAAGCTAGGCATGGCTACACCTTC